This TCR beta chain emerged from a study of blood T cell repertoires in COVID-19. Study overall: Collection of acute and convalescent COVID-19 samples took place in the United States, Italy and Spain. PBMCs, B-cell-depleted T cells, or T cells provided the cDNA or gDNA that made up the material.

As handled by the study authors: It was from reference gene primer amplification that nucleated cell counts were estimated. Repertoires were generated with immunoSEQ multiplex PCR, while TCRdb's copy carries only in-frame clones and drops some. V and J calls and clone size follow that table, whereas D and trimming were derived from the DNA. The table shows approximately 220,000 clones, with 86% occurring only once. Trimming cost V 4 bases and J 1 base; bases outside gene matches: 12. Germline V gene sequence: CDR1 LGHDT, CDR2 YNNKEL (reference sequence). The CDR3 spans 17 residues. This chain connects TRBV3-1 (or the pseudogene TRBV3-2) to TRBJ2-5; 7 bases align to TRBD2. Sequencing was done on a sample of peripheral blood. This TCR came from a man aged 45-65 years with acute or convalescent COVID-19. CDR3 region: CASSLPSGAGVQETQYF. The DNA of the CDR3 is TGTGCCAGCAGCCTACCCTCTGGGGCGGGGGTCCAAGAGACCCAGTACTTC.